The T cell receptor beta chain described here comes from a study of T cell repertoires in cytomegalovirus infection. Looked up from germline, CDR1 is SGHVS and CDR2 is FQNEAQ. The CDR3 has 15 amino acids. Trimming took off 5 bases at V and 6 bases at J, with 19 bases between the two ends. This clonotype was detected a few times. Its matching antigen is unknown. TCRdb re-derived calls from the reads in MiXCR, one entry per CDR3 protein. The data contain hundreds of thousands of distinct CDR3 sequences, around a third of them singletons. The material sequenced was cultured CD8+ T cells from PBMCs, taken from culture after CMV antigen stimulation. This TCR came from a human donor in good health (CMV status not recorded). Some clones in this sample may be carry-over from other donors' samples. The J gene is TRBJ1-2, the V gene TRBV7-8; D gene uncertain. The CDR3 loop is CASSPAPRRLNGYTF. Here the CDR3 DNA reads TGTGCCAGCAGCCCGGCCCCCAGGAGACTAAATGGCTACACCTTC.